This T cell receptor (beta chain) appears in the sequencing data of a study of OX40 agonist ivuxolimab in advanced cancers. Findings and caveats of the study: Mean expanded clone counts were higher in CD8+ than CD4+ T cells.

Sequencing used immunoSEQ multiplex PCR; TCRdb keeps in-frame clones, though not all of them. This table has tens of thousands of clones, about 88% appearing once. Germline V lookup: CDR1 ENHRY, CDR2 SYGVKD. V was clipped by 4 bases and J by 4 bases; unmatched bases: 4. CDR3 length equals 13 residues. Details on this clone: Antigen specificity is unknown.

The material sequenced was CD4+ or CD8+ T cells sorted from blood, taken in a trial of the OX40 agonist ivuxolimab. The clonotype originates from an adult with an advanced solid tumor such as melanoma, head and neck, liver or kidney cancer. V is TRBV10-3 and J is TRBJ2-7, with 7 bases identical to TRBD1. CDR3 residues: CAISVEQGYEQYF. The CDR3 DNA is TGTGCCATCAGTGTAGAACAGGGGTACGAGCAGTACTTC.